A single sample gave rise to the 10 T cell receptor beta chains below, sequenced in a study of blood T cell repertoires in COVID-19 (dated by TCRdb to 2020 to 2022). To prepare the library, the immunoSEQ multiplex PCR assay was applied. Not all clones reach the TCRdb copy of this immuneACCESS table, which keeps in-frame sequences only. Checked studies attribute under half of the gap to unresolved V genes and leave the rest unexplained. The sample table records around 280,000 clones; about 85% of these occur just once. The ten top clones hold about 2% of the sample. Sequenced sample: peripheral blood. These receptors were taken from a woman aged 45-65 years who had recovered from COVID-19.

The CDR3: CASSLGQRGSEQYF. As DNA, the CDR3 is TGTGCCAGCAGTTTAGGGCAGCGCGGGTCCGAGCAGTACTTC. J is TRBJ2-7 and V is TRBV27; maybe TRBD2 (5 bases). V lost 2 bases to trimming and J lost 6 bases, with 14 bases between them. Germline assignment: CDR1 MNHEY and CDR2 SMNVEV (reference sequence). This CDR3 contains 14 residues.

V and J are TRBV7-2 and TRBJ1-2; TRBD1 might be the D (5 bases). Per germline, CDR1 SGHTA and CDR2 FQGNSA. CDR3 length: 14 residues. V lost 2 bases and J 8 bases, leaving 15 bases between the germline ends. CDR3: CASSLTPQGLGYTF. In DNA, the CDR3 is TGTGCCAGCAGCTTAACTCCTCAGGGTTTAGGCTACACCTTC.

V is TRBV6-4 and J is TRBJ2-1; D remains ambiguous. Trimming removed 4 bases at V and 0 bases at J, with 13 bases between. Germline V gene data show CDR1 as MRHNA and CDR2 as SNTAGT. This CDR3 has 16 residues. CDR3 region: CASSASPPSSYNEQFF. In DNA, the CDR3 is TGTGCCAGCAGTGCGAGTCCGCCGAGCTCCTACAATGAGCAGTTCTTC.

V is TRBV19 and J is TRBJ1-5, with a possible D match to TRBD1 (6 bases). The V end lost 6 bases, the J end lost 2 bases, and 14 bases lay between the germline ends. Germline V CDR1 and CDR2: LNHDA, SQIVND (reference sequence). The length of the CDR3 is 15 residues. The CDR3 nucleotides read TGTGCCAGTAGAACACAGGGCATCGGCAATCAGCCCCAGCATTTT. Its protein is CASRTQGIGNQPQHF.

The V gene is TRBV19, the J gene TRBJ2-1, with TRBD1 identical over 7 bases. The CDR3 runs to 13 residues. V lost 5 bases, J lost 7 bases, and 5 bases stayed unmatched. Germline V gene sequence: CDR1 LNHDA, CDR2 SQIVND (reference sequence). The CDR3 coding sequence is TGTGCCAGTAGTTCCTTCAGGGGGAATGAGCAGTTCTTC. Encoded protein: CASSSFRGNEQFF.

The rearrangement links TRBV30 to TRBJ1-4; 10 bases line up with TRBD1. This CDR3 has 13 amino acids. V lost 8 bases to trimming and J lost 10 bases; unmatched junction nucleotides: 10. Germline CDR1 GTSNPN, CDR2 SVGIG (reference sequence). CDR3 region: CAGGGQGFAKLFF. CDR3 in DNA: TGTGCCGGAGGGGGACAGGGGTTTGCAAAACTGTTTTTT.

The genes are TRBV4-2 and TRBJ1-3; 8 nucleotides agree with TRBD1. V was pared by 0 bases and J by 0 bases, with 16 bases of the junction left unmatched. Germline V gives CDR1 LGHNA, CDR2 YNFKEQ. This CDR3 has 21 amino acids. CDR3 nucleotides: TGTGCCAGCAGCCAAGACTTAGGTCCGGGACAGGAAGTTCCCTCTGGAAACACCATATATTTT. Translation: CASSQDLGPGQEVPSGNTIYF.

The chain joins TRBV9 to TRBJ1-3, with a tentative D call TRBD1 (6 bases). Germline V gene sequence: CDR1 SGDLS, CDR2 YYNGEE. CDR3 length equals 16 residues. V was cut by 3 bases and J by 8 bases, with 21 bases left in between. CDR3 in amino acids: CASSARSTGIRDTIYF. The DNA of the CDR3 is TGTGCCAGCAGCGCCCGCTCAACAGGGATTAGGGACACCATATATTTT.

The chain employs TRBV7-2 and TRBJ2-1; 8 positions agree with TRBD1. The V segment lost 5 bases and the J segment 7 bases; nucleotides outside the gene matches: 1. Germline V gene data show CDR1 as SGHTA and CDR2 as FQGNSA. This CDR3 is 12 amino acids long. The CDR3 spells CASSRDRNEQFF. The CDR3 DNA follows: TGTGCCAGCAGCCGGGACAGGAATGAGCAGTTCTTC.

A few counts support this clone. The rearrangement links TRBV4-1 to TRBJ1-4, with D possibly matching TRBD1 (5 bases). Trimming cost V 3 bases and J 8 bases, with 16 bases left between them. The CDR3 is 15 amino acids. Germline V gene data show CDR1 as MGHRA and CDR2 as YSYEKL. The CDR3: CASSQFAGQGEKLFF. CDR3 in DNA: TGCGCCAGCAGCCAGTTTGCAGGGCAGGGCGAAAAACTGTTTTTT.